This T cell receptor (beta chain) was recorded in a study of regulatory T cells in long-lasting Graves disease. Germline CDR1 MDHEN, CDR2 SYDVKM. This CDR3 is built from 13 residues. The V end was cut by 6 bases, the J end by 2 bases, with 10 bases between. Time point denoted: persistent/refractory GD, antithyroid drugs over 5 years with positive TRAb. The TCR library was made from RNA extracted from PBMCs. For TCR beta, libraries came from iRepertoire HTBI primers and Arm-PCR of CDR3 regions. TCRdb ran MiXCR on the multiplex PCR reads and lists one entry per CDR3 protein. The sample yields roughly 490,000 distinct CDR3 sequences, around a fifth seen once. The sample holds many counts of this clonotype.

V usage is TRBV28 and J usage is TRBJ1-2; tentative D call: TRBD1 (5 bases). The clonotype originates from a female donor with Graves disease. Sequenced here: peripheral blood mononuclear cells (PBMCs), sampled when the disease was refractory, from a patient treated with antithyroid drugs. In DNA, the CDR3 is TGTGCCAGCAGCGCGGGACGGAACTATGGCTACACCTTC. Translation: CASSAGRNYGYTF.